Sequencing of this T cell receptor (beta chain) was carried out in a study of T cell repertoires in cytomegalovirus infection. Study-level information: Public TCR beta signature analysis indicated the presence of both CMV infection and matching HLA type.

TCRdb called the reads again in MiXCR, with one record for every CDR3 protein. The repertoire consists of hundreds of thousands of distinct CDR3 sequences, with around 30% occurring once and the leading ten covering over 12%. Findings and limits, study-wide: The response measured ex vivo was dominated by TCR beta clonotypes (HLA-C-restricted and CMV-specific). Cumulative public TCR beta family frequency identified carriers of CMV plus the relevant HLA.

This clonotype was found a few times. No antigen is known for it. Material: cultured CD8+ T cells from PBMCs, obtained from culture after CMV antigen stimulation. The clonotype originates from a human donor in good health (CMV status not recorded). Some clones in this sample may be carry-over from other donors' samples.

The CDR3 protein is CSVEVGNYGYTF. CDR3 in DNA: TGCAGCGTTGAAGTGGGGAACTATGGCTACACCTTC. The J gene is TRBJ1-2, the V gene TRBV29-1; no firm D call. V lost 1 base and J 2 bases, leaving 5 bases between the germline ends. This CDR3 spans 12 amino acids. The germline V gene encodes CDR1 SQVTM and CDR2 ANQGSEA.